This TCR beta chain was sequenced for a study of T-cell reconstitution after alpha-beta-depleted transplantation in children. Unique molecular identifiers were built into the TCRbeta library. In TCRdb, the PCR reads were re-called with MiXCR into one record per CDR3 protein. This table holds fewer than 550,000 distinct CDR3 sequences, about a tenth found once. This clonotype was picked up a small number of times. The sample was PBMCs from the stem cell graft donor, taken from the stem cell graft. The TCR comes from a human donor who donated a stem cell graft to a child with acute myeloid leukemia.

The chain's CDR3 is CAISELSTSGRPLDTQYF. Written as DNA, the CDR3 is TGTGCCATCAGTGAGTTGTCTACTAGCGGGAGACCCTTAGATACGCAGTATTTT. The rearrangement links TRBV10-3 to TRBJ2-3; 11 positions agree with TRBD2. The V gene's germline CDR1 is ENHRY and CDR2 SYGVKD. J was trimmed by 5 bases and V by 1 base; bases with no gene match: 11. The CDR3 length is 18 residues.